The rows below give T cell receptor beta chains drawn from one sample of a study of cytomegalovirus exposure and HLA in healthy donors. Profiled with immunoSEQ multiplex PCR; TCRdb holds only in-frame clones, not every one. This table holds some 89,000 clones, under 85% found once. Material: PBMCs. The receptor set was obtained from a woman in her 40s in good health and CMV-seropositive. The CDR3 runs from the conserved cysteine through the conserved F or W. The D gene is left open where the match is weak. The size of a clone is reported for some rows only, either as once, few or many, or as a class for expanded clones.

cdr3_nt | cdr3_aa | d_call | j_call | clone_size | v_call
TGTGCCAGCAGTCGGTCTACTAGCGGGTATGGCACAGATACGCAGTATTTT | CASSRSTSGYGTDTQYF | TRBD2 | TRBJ2-3 | few | TRBV2
TGTGCCAGCAGTCGACAGATTAATTTGAACACTGAAGCTTTCTTT | CASSRQINLNTEAFF | - | TRBJ1-1 | - | TRBV27
TGTGCCAGCAGTGAAGGTATCTCCTACGAGCAGTACTTC | CASSEGISYEQYF | - | TRBJ2-7 | few | TRBV6-1
TGTGCCAGCAGTTGGACAGGGAACACCGGGGAGCTGTTTTTT | CASSWTGNTGELFF | TRBD1 | TRBJ2-2 | - | TRBV6-1
TGCAGCGTTGACGGCGGGGGCTACGAGCAGTACTTC | CSVDGGGYEQYF | TRBD2 | TRBJ2-7 | - | TRBV29-1
TGTGCCAACAGGGCCACCTCTTACAATGAGCAGTTCTTC | CANRATSYNEQFF | - | TRBJ2-1 | - | TRBV6-6
TGCGCCAGCAGTCAAACAGGGGCTGGAAACACCATATATTTT | CASSQTGAGNTIYF | TRBD1 | TRBJ1-3 | - | TRBV5-1
TGTGCCAGCAGTTTTACACAGGGGAGCACTGAAGCTTTCTTT | CASSFTQGSTEAFF | TRBD1 | TRBJ1-1 | - | TRBV28
TGTGCCAGCAGTCCCTTCAGACTAGCGGGAGGTGGCGAGCAGTACTTC | CASSPFRLAGGGEQYF | TRBD2 | TRBJ2-7 | - | TRBV2
TGTGCCACCAGCAGAGATAGCGGGCCTTACAATGAGCAGTTCTTC | CATSRDSGPYNEQFF | TRBD2 | TRBJ2-1 | few | TRBV15
TGTGCCAGCGGACAGGGTCCCTACGAGCAGTACTTC | CASGQGPYEQYF | TRBD1 | TRBJ2-7 | - | TRBV2
TGTGCCAGCAGCACATGGGCAGGAGAGACCCAGTACTTC | CASSTWAGETQYF | - | TRBJ2-5 | - | TRBV2
TGCGCCAGCAGTCAATCGGTGGGACTAGCGGCAAAGTCCTACAATGAGCAGTTCTTC | CASSQSVGLAAKSYNEQFF | TRBD2 | TRBJ2-1 | - | TRBV23-1
TGTGCCAGCGGGGGACTAGCGGGAGTCACCGGGGAGCTGTTTTTT | CASGGLAGVTGELFF | TRBD2 | TRBJ2-2 | - | TRBV7-8
TGTGCCAGCAGCTTGACAGGGTTTGACTATGGCTACACCTTC | CASSLTGFDYGYTF | TRBD1 | TRBJ1-2 | - | TRBV11-2
TGCGCCAGCAGTGTGTCTAGCGGGAGAAGGGATACGCAGTATTTT | CASSVSSGRRDTQYF | TRBD2 | TRBJ2-3 | - | TRBV10-1
TGCGCCAGCAGCTTGTTGGCTAGCGGACCCGTGGGAACCTACGAGCAGTACTTC | CASSLLASGPVGTYEQYF | TRBD2 | TRBJ2-7 | few | TRBV5-1